Reported below is one T cell receptor beta chain. The sample comes from a study of cytomegalovirus exposure and HLA in healthy donors. V lost 5 bases and J lost 4, with 15 bases in between. The CDR3 is 15 amino acids. Per the germline V gene, CDR1 is SEHNR and CDR2 is FQNEAQ (reference sequence). Using immunoSEQ multiplex PCR, the repertoire was profiled, and TCRdb retains in-frame clones only, with some absent. The sample includes more than 150,000 clones, 65% to 85% seen only once; the top ten take 2.5% to 3%. The sequence came from a young woman in good health and CMV-seropositive. The sequencing sample was made of PBMCs. The chain links TRBV7-9 to TRBJ2-1, with TRBD2 as a possible D gene (5 bases). The CDR3 here is CASSPSGAPYNEQFF. CDR3 nucleotides: TGTGCCAGCAGCCCCAGCGGAGCCCCATACAATGAGCAGTTCTTC. The whole variable domain, remainder taken from reference TRBV7-9 and TRBJ2-1, is DTGVSQNPRHKITKRGQNVTFRCDPISEHNRLYWYRQTLGQGPEFLTYFQNEAQLEKSRLLSDRFSAERPKGSFSTLEIQRTEQGDSAMYLCASSPSGAPYNEQFFGPGTRLTVL.